This is a list of T cell receptor beta chains from one sample in a study of OX40 agonist ivuxolimab in advanced cancers. Clones were read by immunoSEQ multiplex PCR, and TCRdb kept only the in-frame ones, dropping some. The data contain more than 55,000 clones, around 74% of them seen just once; the ten biggest clones take up around 9.9%. The sample was CD4+ or CD8+ T cells sorted from blood, taken in a trial of the OX40 agonist ivuxolimab. All receptors derive from an adult with an advanced solid tumor such as melanoma, head and neck, liver or kidney cancer. Both conserved end residues are part of each CDR3. D genes are given only for firm matches. The size entry is marked missing in some rows and otherwise reads once, few, many or a size class.

V gene	J gene	CDR3 length	D gene	clone size	CDR3 DNA	CDR3 protein
TRBV6-5	TRBJ1-1	14	NA	NA	TGTGCCAGCAGTTACGACTCAGCGGGCACTGAAGCTTTCTTT	CASSYDSAGTEAFF
TRBV4-1	TRBJ2-5	14	NA	once	TGCGCCAGCAGCCAAGGGTCAGGGAAGGAGACCCAGTACTTC	CASSQGSGKETQYF
TRBV10-3	TRBJ2-5	14	NA	NA	TGTGCCATCAGGGCCAGCCCCTCCCAAGAGACCCAGTACTTC	CAIRASPSQETQYF
TRBV7-3	TRBJ2-3	17	TRBD2	NA	TGTGCCAGCGGGGGACTAGCGGTTTCCACTAGCACAGATACGCAGTATTTT	CASGGLAVSTSTDTQYF
TRBV7-8	TRBJ2-3	19	TRBD2	NA	TGTGCCAGCAGCCCGCGACTAGCGGGAGGGCCGACCGACGCAGATACGCAGTATTTT	CASSPRLAGGPTDADTQYF
TRBV2	TRBJ1-5	15	NA	NA	TGTGCCAGTCTCCGTGAGGCAGGGAGCAATCAGCCCCAGCATTTT	CASLREAGSNQPQHF
TRBV29-1	TRBJ2-1	13	NA	NA	TGCAGCGCCCGCGGGTCCTCCTACAATGAGCAGTTCTTC	CSARGSSYNEQFF
TRBV7-9	TRBJ2-7	12	NA	NA	TGTGCCAGCAGCTTAGAGGGGAACGAGCAGTACTTC	CASSLEGNEQYF
TRBV7-2	TRBJ2-7	15	TRBD2	NA	TGTGCCAGCAGCTTAGAAGCGGGAGGTACCTACGAGCAGTACTTC	CASSLEAGGTYEQYF
TRBV5-4	TRBJ1-2	13	NA	NA	TGTGCCAGCAGCATGGGCCAGACCTATGGCTACACCTTC	CASSMGQTYGYTF
TRBV7-6	TRBJ2-1	15	NA	NA	TGTGCCAGCAGCTTAGTTGACCTAAGGGGGGGTGAGCAGTTCTTC	CASSLVDLRGGEQFF
TRBV19	TRBJ2-3	15	NA	once	TGTGCCAGTAGTATTGGCAGGGTGGGGGCAGATACGCAGTATTTT	CASSIGRVGADTQYF
TRBV7-2	TRBJ1-1	13	NA	NA	TGTGCCAGCAGCTTAGTTGTCTCGTTTGAAGCTTTCTTT	CASSLVVSFEAFF
TRBV9	TRBJ2-3	18	TRBD2	NA	TGTGCCAGCAGCGTAGGCCTAGCGGGGGAACTCCCCACAGATACGCAGTATTTT	CASSVGLAGELPTDTQYF
TRBV7-2	TRBJ1-1	13	TRBD1	NA	TGTGCCAGCAGCTTTGACAGGGATACTGAAGCTTTCTTT	CASSFDRDTEAFF
TRBV5-4	TRBJ1-6	19	NA	NA	TGTGCCAGCAGCTTGGTGAGGGGAATTACGAGCTCCTATAATTCACCCCTCCACTTT	CASSLVRGITSSYNSPLHF
TRBV7-3	TRBJ2-1	16	TRBD1	NA	TGTGCCAGCAGTTCCCCGGGACAGGGCAGGACCAATGAGCAGTTCTTC	CASSSPGQGRTNEQFF
TRBV27	TRBJ1-2	15	NA	NA	TGTGCCAGCAGTTTTGAGCCAGGGAGCATCTATGGCTACACCTTC	CASSFEPGSIYGYTF
TRBV7-6	TRBJ2-7	14	NA	few	TGTGCCAGCAGCTTAGTGGCGTCCTCCTACGAGCAGTACTTC	CASSLVASSYEQYF
TRBV5-4	TRBJ2-7	14	TRBD2	NA	TGCGCCAGCAGCCAACTAGCGGGAGGTTACGAGCAGTACTTC	CASSQLAGGYEQYF
TRBV7-2	TRBJ1-6	15	NA	NA	TGTGCCAGCAGCTCGGCGGGCAGCTATAATTCACCCCTCCACTTT	CASSSAGSYNSPLHF
TRBV11-2	TRBJ1-2	13	NA	large	TGTGCCAGCAGTTTGGGGGCAGGGTTTGGCTACACCTTC	CASSLGAGFGYTF
TRBV7-3	TRBJ2-3	13	NA	NA	TGTGCCAGCAGCTTAGCAGTCAGAGATACGCAGTATTTT	CASSLAVRDTQYF
TRBV5-1	TRBJ2-5	14	NA	NA	TGCGCCAGCAGCCTCGGATCGGGGCAAGAGACCCAGTACTTC	CASSLGSGQETQYF
TRBV19	TRBJ2-7	13	NA	NA	TGTGCCAGTAGACAGGGCCTAGCCTACGAGCAGTACTTC	CASRQGLAYEQYF
TRBV28	TRBJ2-7	14	TRBD2	NA	TGTGCCAGCAGTTTGGGTAGCGGGGCCTACGAGCAGTACTTC	CASSLGSGAYEQYF
TRBV7-7	TRBJ2-5	12	NA	NA	TGTGCTAGCAGCTCGGACGGGGAGACCCAGTACTTC	CASSSDGETQYF
TRBV5-1	TRBJ1-3	17	NA	NA	TGCGCCAGCAGCTTATTAGGACCCTTGATATCTGGAAACACCATATATTTT	CASSLLGPLISGNTIYF
TRBV27	TRBJ2-3	14	NA	NA	TGTGCCAGCAGTCTGGGGGACAGCACAGATACGCAGTATTTT	CASSLGDSTDTQYF
TRBV11-2	TRBJ1-6	14	NA	NA	TGTGCCAGCAGCTTAGTTAGTCTCGATTCACCCCTCCACTTT	CASSLVSLDSPLHF
TRBV7-9	TRBJ1-1	15	TRBD1	NA	TGTGCCAGCAGCCCGCGGGGACAGATGAACACTGAAGCTTTCTTT	CASSPRGQMNTEAFF
TRBV6-6	TRBJ2-7	11	NA	few	TGTGCCAGCAGTCGCATCTACGAGCAGTACTTC	CASSRIYEQYF
TRBV7-2	TRBJ2-5	15	NA	NA	TGTGCCAGCAGCTGGAGGACCAGCGGCGAAGAGACCCAGTACTTC	CASSWRTSGEETQYF
TRBV5-1	TRBJ2-7	13	NA	NA	TGCGCCAGCAGCTTTGACAACTCCTACGAGCAGTACTTC	CASSFDNSYEQYF
TRBV10-2	TRBJ2-3	14	NA	NA	TGCGCCAGCAGCCGGGACGGAGGGGCAGATACGCAGTATTTT	CASSRDGGADTQYF
TRBV27	TRBJ1-5	13	NA	NA	TGTGCCAGCAGCCAAGGGGGGGGTCAGCCCCAGCATTTT	CASSQGGGQPQHF
TRBV4-3	TRBJ1-4	15	NA	NA	TGCGCCAGCAGCCAAGATCGGGATATCGGGCGAAAACTGTTTTTT	CASSQDRDIGRKLFF
TRBV9	TRBJ1-1	15	NA	NA	TGTGCCAGCAGCTCATGGGATCGTCCTTCCACTGAAGCTTTCTTT	CASSSWDRPSTEAFF
TRBV5-5	TRBJ1-1	15	NA	NA	TGTGCCAGCAGGGCGGTATCGAGGGGGAACACTGAAGCTTTCTTT	CASRAVSRGNTEAFF
TRBV9	TRBJ2-3	20	TRBD2	NA	TGTGCCAGCAGCGTACTATCTGGGACTAGCGGGGGCCCCAGCACAGATACGCAGTATTTT	CASSVLSGTSGGPSTDTQYF
TRBV5-1	TRBJ2-3	17	TRBD2	once	TGCGCCAGCAGCTTGGTTCTAGCGGGAGACGGCGCAGATACGCAGTATTTT	CASSLVLAGDGADTQYF
TRBV7-2	TRBJ1-1	12	NA	NA	TGTGCCAGCAGCTTAGGGGTAACTGAAGCTTTCTTT	CASSLGVTEAFF
TRBV10-3	TRBJ1-1	14	NA	NA	TGTGCCATCAGCACCCCGAGACAGAACACTGAAGCTTTCTTT	CAISTPRQNTEAFF
TRBV2	TRBJ2-2	13	NA	many	TGTGCCAGCAGTGAAGCTGGGGCCGGGGAGCTGTTTTTT	CASSEAGAGELFF
TRBV9	TRBJ2-7	16	TRBD2	NA	TGTGCCAGCAGCGCGGGGACTAGCGGGAGAGGGAACGAGCAGTACTTC	CASSAGTSGRGNEQYF
TRBV5-4	TRBJ1-1	15	NA	once	TGTGCCAGCAGCTGGTTCGCCGTTACGAACACTGAAGCTTTCTTT	CASSWFAVTNTEAFF
TRBV18	TRBJ1-2	16	TRBD1	NA	TGTGCCAGCTCACCACCTGTAAGTCCAGGGGGCTATGGCTACACCTTC	CASSPPVSPGGYGYTF
TRBV28	TRBJ2-3	17	TRBD2	few	TGTGCCAGCAGTTTTTTCCGTGGCGGGAGGGCCGACGATACGCAGTATTTT	CASSFFRGGRADDTQYF
TRBV19	TRBJ1-4	14	NA	NA	TGTGCCAGTAGTCTTTGGGGCCCGAATGAAAAACTGTTTTTT	CASSLWGPNEKLFF
TRBV5-1	TRBJ1-2	11	NA	NA	TGCGCCAGCAGCTTGGGACAGTTCTACACCTTC	CASSLGQFYTF
TRBV7-2	TRBJ2-3	15	NA	once	TGTGCCAGCAGCTTAGGCCCCCTCCCGGGGGATACGCAGTATTTT	CASSLGPLPGDTQYF
TRBV18	TRBJ2-3	16	NA	NA	TGTGCCAGCTCACCACCTGAAGGGGGGGGCAGAGATACGCAGTATTTT	CASSPPEGGGRDTQYF
TRBV28	TRBJ1-1	15	NA	NA	TGTGCCAGCACCCCCGGAGGGGTTAGGGGCACTGAAGCTTTCTTT	CASTPGGVRGTEAFF
TRBV7-9	TRBJ2-3	15	NA	few	TGTGCCAGCAGCTTAGTAGGGGACCACACAGATACGCAGTATTTT	CASSLVGDHTDTQYF
TRBV5-4	TRBJ2-1	15	TRBD2	NA	TGTGCCAGCAGCTTGGAGGCGGGAGGTTACAATGAGCAGTTCTTC	CASSLEAGGYNEQFF
TRBV6-5	TRBJ1-1	11	NA	NA	TGTGCCAGCAGTTACCGGGCTGAAGCTTTCTTT	CASSYRAEAFF
TRBV28	TRBJ2-7	14	TRBD2	NA	TGTGCCAGCAGTTTAGCGGGAGGGAGCTACGAGCAGTACTTC	CASSLAGGSYEQYF